This TCR beta chain stems from a study of T-cell memory formation after mild COVID-19. Each CDR3 protein is one row after TCRdb ran MiXCR on the 5' RACE reads. The sample holds 300,000 to 350,000 distinct CDR3 sequences; roughly 19% are singletons and the top ten take more than 20%. In its sample, this clonotype was seen many times. The CDR3 is 16 residues long. V shed 2 bases and J 3 bases; nucleotides not matched to a gene: 3. Germline V gives CDR1 LGHNA, CDR2 YSLEER. The genes are TRBV4-3 and TRBJ2-1, with TRBD1 matching 11 bases. Sequenced: PBMCs or a T cell subset sorted from them (not recorded which). The receptor's source is a man younger than 35 who had mild COVID-19 (a few samples of this study predate the infection). Cell type and time point are not known. The CDR3 sequence: CASSQPGTGGYNEQFF. Here the CDR3 DNA reads TGCGCCAGCAGCCAACCCGGGACAGGGGGCTACAATGAGCAGTTCTTC.